This T cell receptor (beta chain) was found in a study of molecular identifiers for immune sequencing clone quantification. Study conclusions and caveats: Clones with over 20 RNA copies captured over 98% of effector molecules but under 1% of naive ones. Jurkat TCR RNA spiked in from one cell reportedly remained identifiable amid about a million naive cells.

TCRdb re-derived calls from the PCR reads in MiXCR, one entry per CDR3 protein. Counted here are about 300,000 distinct CDR3 sequences, about 22% occurring once; the ten biggest clones make up 0.81%. Each library that profiled naive CD8 cells came from roughly 20,000 to 1,000,000 sorted cells with 10%, 30% or 50% RNA. As for this clonotype: Its antigen is currently unknown.

The sequence came from a human donor in good health. Some libraries in this study had Jurkat cell RNA spiked in. The sample comprised naive CD8+ T cells from blood, with Jurkat cell RNA spiked in. Noted subset: FACS-sorted CD8+CD4-CCR7+CD45RA+ naive T cells.

The CDR3 bases are TGTGCCAGCAGCTCAAGGACTAGCGGGGGGACAGATACGCAGTATTTT. This gives the protein CASSSRTSGGTDTQYF. This chain links TRBV11-2 with TRBJ2-3; 14 bases fit TRBD2. Germline V gene sequence: CDR1 SGHAT, CDR2 FQNNGV. This CDR3 is built from 16 residues. J was trimmed by 3 bases and V by 4 bases; bases with no gene match: 3.